These 9 T cell receptor beta chains came from one sample sequenced in a study of beta chain features in type 1 diabetes. Study-level points and caveats: Type 1 diabetes patients showed a moderate but significant shortening of TCRB CDR3s in all four CD4+ subsets.

The whole isolated RNA underwent reverse transcription, so sequencing captured expressed TCRB transcripts. Method: immunoSEQ multiplex PCR; TCRdb's copy keeps in-frame clones and lacks some. This sample yields hundreds of thousands of clones, of which 11% to 15% are seen a single time; less than 0.04% belongs to the top ten. Antigens for these TCRs are unknown. The sample consisted of naive CD4+ T cells from blood. The receptors stem from a man between 18 and 29 years old with type 1 diabetes.

The table lists this clone with a few counts. CDR3: CASSPRDRGGTEAFF. The CDR3 bases are TGTGCCAGCTCACCCCGGGACAGGGGAGGCACTGAAGCTTTCTTT. V usage is TRBV18 and J usage is TRBJ1-1; 10 nucleotides line up with TRBD1. The CDR3 loop spans 15 amino acids. V lost 3 bases to trimming and J lost 4 bases; unmatched junction nucleotides: 5. Germline-derived CDR1 and CDR2 are KGHSH and LQKENI.

This clone has just one count. V and J are TRBV9 and TRBJ1-4, with D perhaps matching TRBD1 (5 bases). Trimming cost V 4 bases and J 0 bases, with 10 bases left between them. CDR1 is SGDLS, CDR2 YYNGEE, per germline. The CDR3 runs to 15 residues. The CDR3 spells CASSRGDPTNEKLFF. CDR3 coding DNA: TGTGCCAGCAGCCGCGGGGACCCAACTAATGAAAAACTGTTTTTT.

This clone occurred a few times. This chain joins TRBV7-2 and TRBJ2-3; D remains ambiguous. Germline values: CDR1 SGHTA, CDR2 FQGNSA. Trimming shortened V by 5 bases and J by 6 bases, and 9 bases separated the two germline ends. CDR3 size: 12 residues. The CDR3 DNA reads TGTGCCAGCAGCCAGACTCCCGATACGCAGTATTTT. Residues: CASSQTPDTQYF. Complete variable domain (other parts from reference TRBV7-2 and TRBJ2-3): GAGVSQSPSNKVTEKGKDVELRCDPISGHTALYWYRQSLGQGLEFLIYFQGNSAPDKSGLPSDRFSAERTGGSVSTLTIQRTQQEDSAVYLCASSQTPDTQYFGPGTRLTVL.

The chain carries TRBV5-4 and TRBJ1-2; possible D gene TRBD1, 6 bases. Germline V lookup: CDR1 SGHNT, CDR2 YYREEE (reference sequence). The CDR3 contains 11 residues. The germline V and J ends were trimmed by 4 bases and 8 bases, with 9 bases remaining between them. The CDR3 spells CASSPGTGYTF. The CDR3 DNA reads as TGTGCCAGCAGCCCCGGGACAGGCTACACCTTC.

This clone has just a few counts. The rearrangement links TRBV5-1 to TRBJ1-1, with D perhaps TRBD1 (5 bases). V gave up 3 bases and J gave up 4 bases, with 25 bases separating them. The CDR3 spans 18 residues. CDR1 SGHRS and CDR2 YFSETQ come from the germline V gene. The CDR3 reads CASSWRGATVGETTEAFF. CDR3 DNA sequence: TGCGCCAGCAGCTGGAGGGGAGCAACCGTGGGCGAGACCACTGAAGCTTTCTTT. Together with reference TRBV5-1 and TRBJ1-1, the CDR3 gives the full variable domain: KAGVTQTPRYLIKTRGQQVTLSCSPISGHRSVSWYQQTPGQGLQFLFEYFSETQRNKGNFPGRFSGRQFSNSRSEMNVSTLELGDSALYLCASSWRGATVGETTEAFFGQGTRLTVV.

This clone has just a few counts. The chain joins TRBV2 to TRBJ1-5; tentatively, D is TRBD1 (5 bases). The CDR3 is made up of 13 amino acids. Germline loops: CDR1 SNHLY, CDR2 FYNNEI. V was cut by 5 bases and J by 9 bases, with 14 bases left in between. The CDR3: CASSPGVNRPQHF. The CDR3 region has the DNA TGTGCCAGCAGTCCGGGGGTAAACCGGCCCCAGCATTTT.

V gene TRBV27 combines with J gene TRBJ2-2, with D tentatively TRBD2 (6 bases). The CDR3 has 15 amino acids. V lost 4 bases, J lost 0 bases, and 9 bases lay in between. Looked up from germline, CDR1 is MNHEY and CDR2 is SMNVEV (reference sequence). The CDR3 DNA follows: TGTGCCAGCAGTTCAAGGAGGGCGAACACCGGGGAGCTGTTTTTT. Translation gives CASSSRRANTGELFF.

This sequence joins TRBV25-1 and TRBJ2-1; D is perhaps TRBD1 (6 bases). V lost 0 bases, J lost 10 bases, and 19 bases lay in between. The CDR3 is 16 amino acids. Germline values: CDR1 MGHDK, CDR2 SYGVNS. CDR3 coding DNA: TGTGCCAGCAGTGAATATCCCCGGGCGCCGACAGGCGAGCAGTTCTTC. This gives the protein CASSEYPRAPTGEQFF.

The genes are TRBV29-1 and TRBJ2-1, with D unresolved. Trimming took off 3 bases at V and 3 bases at J, with 18 bases between the two ends. Per the germline V gene, CDR1 is SQVTM and CDR2 is ANQGSEA. The CDR3 is 16 residues long. CDR3 DNA sequence: TGCAGCGTTGAGATCGCCGGCAGGAGCTACTACAATGAGCAGTTCTTC. Translated: CSVEIAGRSYYNEQFF.